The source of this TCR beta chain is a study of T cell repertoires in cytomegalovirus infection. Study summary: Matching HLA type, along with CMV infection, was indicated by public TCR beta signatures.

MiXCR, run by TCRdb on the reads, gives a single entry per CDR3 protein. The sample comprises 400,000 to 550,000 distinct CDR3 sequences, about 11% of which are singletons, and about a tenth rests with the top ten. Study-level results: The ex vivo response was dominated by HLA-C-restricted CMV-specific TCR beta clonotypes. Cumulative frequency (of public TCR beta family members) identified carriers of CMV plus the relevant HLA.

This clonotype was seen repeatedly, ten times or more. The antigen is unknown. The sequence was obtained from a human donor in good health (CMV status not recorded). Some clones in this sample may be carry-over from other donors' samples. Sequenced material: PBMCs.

CDR3 sequence: CASSPRSGKRFNEQFF. CDR3 nucleotide sequence: TGCGCCAGCAGCCCCCGGAGCGGGAAACGATTCAATGAGCAGTTCTTC. The chain has TRBV5-1 and TRBJ2-1, with 7 bases identical to TRBD2. The CDR3 length is 16 residues. After removal of 4 bases from V and 6 bases from J, the junction contained 13 bases not matched to a gene. Germline CDR1 SGHRS, CDR2 YFSETQ.